Below, 12 T cell receptor beta chains from the same sample are listed, as sequenced in a study of naive and memory T cell subsets. The beta constant-region primer was an equimolar mix of two oligonucleotides covering TRBC1 and TRBC2. TCRdb re-called the UMI-ligation and nested PCR reads through MiXCR, storing one row per CDR3 protein. The sample has 77,000 or so distinct CDR3 sequences, 13% seen once. Sequencing was done on a sample of central memory CD4+ T cells from blood. The receptors shown here come from a human donor in good health.

V is TRBV20-1 and J is TRBJ2-4, with TRBD2 matching over 11 bases. Germline CDR1 and CDR2: DFQATT and SNEGSKA (reference sequence). Trimming cost V 3 bases and J 5 bases; bases outside gene matches: 6. The CDR3 covers 15 residues. The CDR3 region is CSARRGTSGQNIQYF. CDR3 nucleotide sequence: TGCAGTGCTAGGAGAGGGACTAGCGGCCAAAACATTCAGTACTTC.

This clonotype has just a few counts. This sequence joins TRBV12-3 or TRBV12-4 and TRBJ2-5, with 8 bases aligning to TRBD1. Germline trimming cut 1 base from V and 4 bases from J; bases unmatched to any gene: 8. This CDR3 contains 16 residues. For the CDR3, the DNA is TGTGCCAGCAGTTTAGGAGGACAGGGATTGTTAGAGACCCAGTACTTC. Translation: CASSLGGQGLLETQYF.

This clonotype showed up just a few times. The CDR3 sequence is CSARTGTSGRGPYEQYF. Written as DNA, the CDR3 is TGCAGTGCGAGAACCGGGACTAGCGGGAGGGGACCCTACGAGCAGTACTTC. The V gene is TRBV20-1, the J gene TRBJ2-7, with 16 bases aligning to TRBD2. V shed 6 bases, J shed 2 bases, and the junction held 10 bases outside the gene matches. The CDR3 has 17 residues. From germline, CDR1 is DFQATT and CDR2 SNEGSKA (reference sequence).

This chain uses TRBV2 with TRBJ2-7; D not resolved. CDR3 size: 13 residues. Germline V gives CDR1 SNHLY, CDR2 FYNNEI. V shed 3 bases and J shed 8 bases, with 14 bases lying between them. CDR3 amino acids: CASSDGRSAQQYF. CDR3 DNA sequence: TGTGCCAGCAGTGATGGACGCTCTGCCCAGCAGTACTTC. The complete variable domain, with remaining parts taken from reference TRBV2 and TRBJ2-7, reads EPEVTQTPSHQVTQMGQEVILRCVPISNHLYFYWYRQILGQKVEFLVSFYNNEISEKSEIFDDQFSVERPDGSNFTLKIRSTKLEDSAMYFCASSDGRSAQQYFGPGTRLTVT.

This clonotype was recorded many times. This sequence joins TRBV18 and TRBJ2-5; unclear D gene. CDR1 is KGHSH and CDR2 is LQKENI in the germline V gene. The CDR3 totals 13 residues. The V end was cut by 10 bases, the J end by 2 bases, with 14 bases between. In nucleotides, the CDR3 is TGTGCCACTCAAGAGACGGCACAAGAGACCCAGTACTTC. Amino acids: CATQETAQETQYF.

This clonotype was seen many times. The rearrangement links TRBV11-2 to TRBJ2-7; unclear D gene. This CDR3 contains 14 residues. Trimming removed 8 bases at V and 1 base at J, with 15 bases between. CDR1 SGHAT and CDR2 FQNNGV come from the germline V gene. The CDR3 nucleotides are TGTGCCAGCGGATTGTTGACCAATTCCTACGAGCAGTACTTC. It codes for CASGLLTNSYEQYF.

The gene calls are TRBV20-1 and TRBJ1-2; 9 nucleotides agree with TRBD1. Losses at the gene ends were 2 bases for V and 5 bases for J; bases not matched to a gene: 9. The CDR3 is 15 amino acids. Germline CDR1 is DFQATT and CDR2 is SNEGSKA (reference sequence). The chain's CDR3 is CSARPMTGGRYGYTF. In DNA, the CDR3 is TGCAGTGCTAGACCTATGACAGGGGGAAGGTATGGCTACACCTTC.

This clonotype was observed a few times. The chain employs TRBV6-6 and TRBJ2-3; D assignment may be TRBD1 or TRBD2 (5 bases each). Germline lookup yields CDR1 MNHNY and CDR2 SVGAGI (reference sequence). V gave up 5 bases and J gave up 0 bases, with 9 bases separating them. This CDR3 has 14 residues. DNA for the CDR3: TGTGCCAGCAGTCGGGACGGTAGCACAGATACGCAGTATTTT. Residues: CASSRDGSTDTQYF.

Only a few counts were recorded for this clonotype. V gene TRBV2 combines with J gene TRBJ1-6; 10 nucleotides agree with TRBD1. This CDR3 contains 15 residues. The germline V gene encodes CDR1 SNHLY and CDR2 FYNNEI. The J segment lost 7 bases and the V segment lost 3 bases, leaving 3 bases of the junction unmatched. Here the CDR3 reads CASSEGQGSNSPLHF. Written as DNA, the CDR3 is TGTGCCAGCAGTGAGGGACAGGGGTCAAATTCACCCCTCCACTTT.

The chain has TRBV18 and TRBJ2-7, with 7 bases identical to TRBD1. CDR1 and CDR2 from the germline V gene are KGHSH and LQKENI. This CDR3 has 16 amino acids. V lost 4 bases, J lost 2 bases, and 11 bases stayed unmatched. DNA of the CDR3: TGTGCCAGCTCACAAACCAAGGGGGCTATCGCCTACGAGCAGTACTTC. This sequence encodes CASSQTKGAIAYEQYF.

This clonotype has more than one count but fewer than ten. The chain links TRBV29-1 to TRBJ1-1; D is uncertain. The CDR3 is 11 residues long. The germline CDR1 and CDR2 sequences are SQVTM and ANQGSEA. V lost 5 bases, J lost 6 bases, and 10 bases lay in between. The CDR3 here is CSVTGGAEAFF. The CDR3 DNA reads TGCAGCGTTACGGGCGGGGCTGAAGCTTTCTTT.

V gene TRBV12-3 or TRBV12-4 combines with J gene TRBJ2-2, with 12 positions matching TRBD2. J was trimmed by 4 bases and V by 6 bases; bases with no gene match: 6. The CDR3 has 16 amino acids. The CDR3 spells CASSLAGGPSTGELFF. The CDR3 region has the DNA TGTGCCAGCAGCCTAGCGGGAGGGCCTTCCACCGGGGAGCTGTTTTTT.